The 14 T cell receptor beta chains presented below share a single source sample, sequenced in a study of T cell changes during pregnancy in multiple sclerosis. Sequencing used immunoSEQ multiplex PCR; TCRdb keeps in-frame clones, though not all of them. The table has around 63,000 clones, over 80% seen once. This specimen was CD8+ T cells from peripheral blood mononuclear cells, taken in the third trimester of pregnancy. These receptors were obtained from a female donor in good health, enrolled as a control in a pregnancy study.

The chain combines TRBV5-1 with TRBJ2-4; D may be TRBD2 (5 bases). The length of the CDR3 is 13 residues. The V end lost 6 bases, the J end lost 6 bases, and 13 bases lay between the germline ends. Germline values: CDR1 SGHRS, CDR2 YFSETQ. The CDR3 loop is CASTPTEGNIQYF. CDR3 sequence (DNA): TGCGCCAGCACCCCAACCGAGGGAAACATTCAGTACTTC.

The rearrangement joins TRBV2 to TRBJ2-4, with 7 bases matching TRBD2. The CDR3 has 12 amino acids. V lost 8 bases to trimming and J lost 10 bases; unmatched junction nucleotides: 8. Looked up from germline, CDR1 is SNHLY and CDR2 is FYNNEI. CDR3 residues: CASEGGFRIQYF. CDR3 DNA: TGTGCCAGCGAGGGAGGGTTTAGGATTCAGTACTTC.

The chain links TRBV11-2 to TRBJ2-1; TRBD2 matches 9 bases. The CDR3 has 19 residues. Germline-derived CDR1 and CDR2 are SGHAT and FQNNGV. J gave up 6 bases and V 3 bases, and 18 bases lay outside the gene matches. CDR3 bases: TGTGCCAGCAGCTTGGCCGGGACTAGCTCAGAGGGGGGTAGCAATGAGCAGTTCTTC. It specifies CASSLAGTSSEGGSNEQFF. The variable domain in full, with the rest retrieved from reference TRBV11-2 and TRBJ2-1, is EAGVAQSPRYKIIEKRQSVAFWCNPISGHATLYWYQQILGQGPKLLIQFQNNGVVDDSQLPKDRFSAERLKGVDSTLKIQPAKLEDSAVYLCASSLAGTSSEGGSNEQFFGPGTRLTVL.

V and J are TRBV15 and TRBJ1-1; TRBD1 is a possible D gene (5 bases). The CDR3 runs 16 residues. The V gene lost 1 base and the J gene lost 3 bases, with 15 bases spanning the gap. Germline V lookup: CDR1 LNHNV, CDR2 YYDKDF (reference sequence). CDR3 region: CATSRATARVDTEAFF. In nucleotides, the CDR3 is TGTGCCACCAGCAGAGCGACGGCCAGGGTGGACACTGAAGCTTTCTTT.

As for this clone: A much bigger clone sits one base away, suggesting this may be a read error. The DNA of the CDR3 is TGTGCCAGCAGCTTGGACAGGGGCTACGAGCAGTACTTC. It yields the protein CASSLDRGYEQYF. The rearrangement links TRBV5-4 to TRBJ2-7, with TRBD1 matching 7 bases. V was clipped by 0 bases and J by 3 bases; unmatched bases: 0. This CDR3 comprises 13 residues. CDR1 and CDR2 from the germline V gene are SGHNT and YYREEE (reference sequence).

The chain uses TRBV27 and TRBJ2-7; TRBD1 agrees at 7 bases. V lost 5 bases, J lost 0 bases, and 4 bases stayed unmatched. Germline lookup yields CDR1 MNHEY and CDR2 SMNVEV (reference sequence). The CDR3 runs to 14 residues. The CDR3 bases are TGTGCCAGCAGTCCCCGGGACAGCTCCTACGAGCAGTACTTC. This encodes CASSPRDSSYEQYF.

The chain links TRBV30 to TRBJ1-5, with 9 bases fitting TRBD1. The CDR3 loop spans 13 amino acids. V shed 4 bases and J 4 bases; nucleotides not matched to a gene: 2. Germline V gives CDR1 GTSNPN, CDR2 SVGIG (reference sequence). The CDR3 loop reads CAWNRGQNQPQHF. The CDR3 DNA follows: TGTGCCTGGAACAGGGGGCAAAATCAGCCCCAGCATTTT.

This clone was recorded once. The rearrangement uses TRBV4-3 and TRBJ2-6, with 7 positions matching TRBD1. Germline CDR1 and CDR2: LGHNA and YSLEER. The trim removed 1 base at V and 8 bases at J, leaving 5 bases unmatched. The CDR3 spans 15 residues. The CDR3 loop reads CASSQGQGISNVLTF. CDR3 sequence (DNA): TGCGCCAGCAGCCAAGGACAGGGAATTTCCAACGTCCTGACTTTC.

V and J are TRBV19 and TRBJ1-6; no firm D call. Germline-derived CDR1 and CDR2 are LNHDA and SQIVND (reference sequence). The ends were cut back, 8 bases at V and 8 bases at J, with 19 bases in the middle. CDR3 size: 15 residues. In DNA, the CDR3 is TGTGCCAGTTTGAAGTACGAGACTTCAGATTCACCCCTCCACTTT. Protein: CASLKYETSDSPLHF. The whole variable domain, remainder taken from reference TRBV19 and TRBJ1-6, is DGGITQSPKYLFRKEGQNVTLSCEQNLNHDAMYWYRQDPGQGLRLIYYSQIVNDFQKGDIAEGYSVSREKKESFPLTVTSAQKNPTAFYLCASLKYETSDSPLHFGNGTRLTVT.

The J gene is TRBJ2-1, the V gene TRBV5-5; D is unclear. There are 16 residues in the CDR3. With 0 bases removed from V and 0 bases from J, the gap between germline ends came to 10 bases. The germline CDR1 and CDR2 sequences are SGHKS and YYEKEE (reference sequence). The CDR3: CASSLGDSRSYNEQFF. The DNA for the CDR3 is TGTGCCAGCAGCTTGGGCGATAGTCGCTCCTACAATGAGCAGTTCTTC.

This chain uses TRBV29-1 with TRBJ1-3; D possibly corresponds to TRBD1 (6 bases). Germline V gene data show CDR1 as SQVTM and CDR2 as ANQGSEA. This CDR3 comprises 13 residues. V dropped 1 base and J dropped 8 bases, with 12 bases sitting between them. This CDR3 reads CSVEVGPGDTIYF. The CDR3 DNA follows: TGCAGCGTTGAAGTTGGGCCAGGGGACACCATATATTTT.

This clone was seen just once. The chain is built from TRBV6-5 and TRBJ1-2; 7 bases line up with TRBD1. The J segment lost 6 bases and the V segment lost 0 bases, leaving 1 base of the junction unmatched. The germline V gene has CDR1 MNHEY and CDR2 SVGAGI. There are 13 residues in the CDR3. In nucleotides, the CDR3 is TGTGCCAGCAGTTACTCGCAGGGGGATGGCTACACCTTC. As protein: CASSYSQGDGYTF.

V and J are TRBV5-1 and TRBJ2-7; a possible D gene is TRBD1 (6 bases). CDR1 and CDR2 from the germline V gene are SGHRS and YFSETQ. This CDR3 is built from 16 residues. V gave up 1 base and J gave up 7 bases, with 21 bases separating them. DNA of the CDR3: TGCGCCAGCAGCTTGTATTCCGGGACACCGAACCGGGAGCAGTACTTC. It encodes CASSLYSGTPNREQYF.

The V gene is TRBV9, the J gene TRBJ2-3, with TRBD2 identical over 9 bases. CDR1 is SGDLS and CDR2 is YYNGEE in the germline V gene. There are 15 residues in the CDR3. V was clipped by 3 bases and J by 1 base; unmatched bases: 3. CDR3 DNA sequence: TGTGCCAGCAGCGCGGCGGGGGGGGGCACAGATACGCAGTATTTT. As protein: CASSAAGGGTDTQYF. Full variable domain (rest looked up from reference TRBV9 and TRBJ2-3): DSGVTQTPKHLITATGQRVTLRCSPRSGDLSVYWYQQSLDQGLQFLIQYYNGEERAKGNILERFSAQQFPDLHSELNLSSLELGDSALYFCASSAAGGGTDTQYFGPGTRLTVL.